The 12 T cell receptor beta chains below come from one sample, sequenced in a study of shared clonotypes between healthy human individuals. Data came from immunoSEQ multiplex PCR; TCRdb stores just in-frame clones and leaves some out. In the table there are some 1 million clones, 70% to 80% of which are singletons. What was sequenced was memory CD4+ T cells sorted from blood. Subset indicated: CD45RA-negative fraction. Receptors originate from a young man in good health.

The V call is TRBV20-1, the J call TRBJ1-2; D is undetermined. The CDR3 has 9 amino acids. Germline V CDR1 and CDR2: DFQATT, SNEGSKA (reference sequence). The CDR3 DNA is TGCGTAGTGGTGGAAGGCTACACCTTC. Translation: CVVVEGYTF.

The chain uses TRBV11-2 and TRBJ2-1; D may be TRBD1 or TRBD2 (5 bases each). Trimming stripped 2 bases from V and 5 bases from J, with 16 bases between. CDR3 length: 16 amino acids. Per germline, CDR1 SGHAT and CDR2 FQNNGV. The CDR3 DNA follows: TGTGCCAGCAGCTTAAGAAGGGGTGGGACGCACAATGAGCAGTTCTTC. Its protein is CASSLRRGGTHNEQFF.

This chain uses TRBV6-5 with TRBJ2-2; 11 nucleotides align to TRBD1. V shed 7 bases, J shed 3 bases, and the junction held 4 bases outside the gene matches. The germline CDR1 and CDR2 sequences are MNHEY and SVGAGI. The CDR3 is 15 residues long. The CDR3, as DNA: TGTGCCAGCACTCCGGGACAGGGGGACACCGGGGAGCTGTTTTTT. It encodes CASTPGQGDTGELFF.

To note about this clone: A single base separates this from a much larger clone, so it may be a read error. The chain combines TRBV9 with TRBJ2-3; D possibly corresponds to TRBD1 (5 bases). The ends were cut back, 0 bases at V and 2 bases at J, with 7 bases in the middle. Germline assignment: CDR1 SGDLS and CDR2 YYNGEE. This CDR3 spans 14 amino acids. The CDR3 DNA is TGTGCCAGCAGCGTAGGACAGCTCACAGATACGCAGTATTTT. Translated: CASSVGQLTDTQYF.

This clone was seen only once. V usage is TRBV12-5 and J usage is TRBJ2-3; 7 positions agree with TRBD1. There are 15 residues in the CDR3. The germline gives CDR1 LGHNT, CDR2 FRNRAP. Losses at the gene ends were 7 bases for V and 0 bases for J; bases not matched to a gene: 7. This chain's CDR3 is CASATQGFSTDTQYF. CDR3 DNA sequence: TGTGCTAGTGCTACACAGGGGTTTAGCACAGATACGCAGTATTTT.

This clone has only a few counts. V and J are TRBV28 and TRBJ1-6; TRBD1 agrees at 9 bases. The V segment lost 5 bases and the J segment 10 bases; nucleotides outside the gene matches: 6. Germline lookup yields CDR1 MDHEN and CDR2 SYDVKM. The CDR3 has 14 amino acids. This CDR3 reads CASSATGGESPLHF. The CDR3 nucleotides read TGTGCCAGCAGTGCGACAGGGGGGGAATCACCCCTCCACTTT.

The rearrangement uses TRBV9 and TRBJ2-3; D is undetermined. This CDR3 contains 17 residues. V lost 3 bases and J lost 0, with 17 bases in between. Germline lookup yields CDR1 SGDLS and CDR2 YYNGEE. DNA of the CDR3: TGTGCCAGCAGCGCGACCTTTAAACTTTCTAGCACAGATACGCAGTATTTT. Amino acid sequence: CASSATFKLSSTDTQYF.

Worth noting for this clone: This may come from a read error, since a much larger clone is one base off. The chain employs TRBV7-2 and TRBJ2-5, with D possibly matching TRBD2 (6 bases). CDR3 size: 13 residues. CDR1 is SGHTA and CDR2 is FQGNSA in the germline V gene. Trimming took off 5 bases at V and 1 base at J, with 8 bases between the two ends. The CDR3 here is CASSRDFQETQYF. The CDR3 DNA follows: TGTGCCAGCAGCCGGGACTTCCAAGAGACCCAGTACTTC.

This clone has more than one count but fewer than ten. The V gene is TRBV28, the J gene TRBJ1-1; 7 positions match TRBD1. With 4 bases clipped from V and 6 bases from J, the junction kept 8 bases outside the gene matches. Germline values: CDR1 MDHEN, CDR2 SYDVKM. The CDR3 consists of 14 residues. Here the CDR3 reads CASSWATGKPEAFF. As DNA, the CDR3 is TGTGCCAGCAGTTGGGCGACAGGGAAACCTGAAGCTTTCTTT.

The DNA for the CDR3 is TGTGCCAGCAGCCTTCCAAAGGGACAGGGAACGAACACTGAAGCTTTCTTT. This translates into CASSLPKGQGTNTEAFF. The chain is built from TRBV11-1 and TRBJ1-1; 9 positions agree with TRBD1. The ends lost 5 bases at V and 1 base at J; junction bases unmatched: 11. The CDR3 sequence is 17 residues long. Germline V gene lookup returns CDR1 SGHAT and CDR2 FQDESV (reference sequence).

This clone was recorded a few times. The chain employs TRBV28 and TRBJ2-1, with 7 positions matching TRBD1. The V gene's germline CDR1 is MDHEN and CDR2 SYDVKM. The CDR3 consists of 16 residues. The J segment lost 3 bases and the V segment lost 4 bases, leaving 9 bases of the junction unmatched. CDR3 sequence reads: CASSSLQGDHYNEQFF. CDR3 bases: TGTGCCAGCAGTTCTCTCCAGGGGGATCACTACAATGAGCAGTTCTTC.

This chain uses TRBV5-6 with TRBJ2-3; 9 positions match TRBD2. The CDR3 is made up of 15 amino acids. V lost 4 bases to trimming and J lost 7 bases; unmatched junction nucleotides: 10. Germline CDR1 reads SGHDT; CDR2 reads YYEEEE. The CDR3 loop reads CASSPLAGERNTQYF. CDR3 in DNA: TGTGCCAGCAGCCCGTTAGCGGGAGAAAGGAATACGCAGTATTTT.